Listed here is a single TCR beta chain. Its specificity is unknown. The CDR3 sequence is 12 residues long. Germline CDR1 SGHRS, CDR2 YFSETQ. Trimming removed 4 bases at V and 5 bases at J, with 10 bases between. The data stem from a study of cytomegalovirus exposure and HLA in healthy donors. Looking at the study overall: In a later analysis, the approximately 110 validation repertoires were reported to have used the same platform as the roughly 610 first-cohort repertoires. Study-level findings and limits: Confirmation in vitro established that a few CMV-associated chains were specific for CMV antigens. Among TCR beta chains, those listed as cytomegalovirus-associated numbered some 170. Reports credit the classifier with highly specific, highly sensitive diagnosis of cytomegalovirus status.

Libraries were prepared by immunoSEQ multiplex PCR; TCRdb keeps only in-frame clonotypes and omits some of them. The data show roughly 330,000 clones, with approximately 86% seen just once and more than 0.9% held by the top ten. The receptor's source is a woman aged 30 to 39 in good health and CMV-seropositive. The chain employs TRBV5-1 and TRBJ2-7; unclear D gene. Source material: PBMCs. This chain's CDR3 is CASSAVPNEQYF. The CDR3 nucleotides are TGCGCCAGCAGCGCGGTCCCGAACGAGCAGTACTTC.